This is a list of T cell receptor beta chains from one sample in a study of blood T cell repertoires in COVID-19. Here immunoSEQ multiplex PCR was the method, and the copy in TCRdb shows in-frame clones only, minus some. The sample records roughly 300,000 clones, about 86% being singletons. What was sequenced was peripheral blood. The source of these receptors is a woman aged 60-75 years with active or convalescent COVID-19. CDR3s include the opening cysteine and the closing phenylalanine or tryptophan. The D gene is left open where the match is weak. Clone size is stated in some rows and not others, as once, few, many or a class when expanded.

cdr3_aa,cdr3_nt,j_call,clone_size,v_call,cdr3_length,d_call
CASSLTRTGTTDTQYF,TGTGCCAGCAGCCTAACGCGAACAGGGACGACAGATACGCAGTATTTT,TRBJ2-3,.,TRBV3-1/TRBV3-2,16,.
CASSYGTGVILGGYTF,TGTGCCAGCAGTTACGGGACAGGGGTAATCTTGGGTGGCTACACCTTC,TRBJ1-2,.,TRBV7-3,16,TRBD1
CASSPRTGEYGYTF,TGTGCCAGCAGCCCGAGGACAGGGGAGTATGGCTACACCTTC,TRBJ1-2,.,TRBV7-2,14,TRBD1
CASSLDPQVNTEAFF,TGTGCCAGCAGCTTGGATCCCCAGGTGAACACTGAAGCTTTCTTT,TRBJ1-1,.,TRBV5-4,15,.
CASSHRDRGTGTEAFF,TGTGCCAGCAGCCACCGGGACAGGGGAACGGGGACTGAAGCTTTCTTT,TRBJ1-1,few,TRBV4-2,16,TRBD1
CASSLRTGRGGNEQFF,TGTGCCAGCAGCCTTCGGACGGGAAGGGGAGGGAATGAGCAGTTCTTC,TRBJ2-1,.,TRBV3-1/TRBV3-2,16,TRBD2
CASSYSSARDGYTF,TGTGCCAGCAGTTACTCGTCGGCTCGGGATGGCTACACCTTC,TRBJ1-2,few,TRBV6-5,14,.
CATSRVGLGETQYF,TGTGCCACCAGCAGAGTGGGACTAGGGGAGACCCAGTACTTC,TRBJ2-5,.,TRBV15,14,TRBD2
CSVEGQGSFQPQHF,TGCAGCGTTGAGGGACAGGGTAGTTTCCAGCCCCAGCATTTT,TRBJ1-5,.,TRBV29-1,14,TRBD1
CASSRDSGNTGELFF,TGTGCCAGCAGCCGAGATAGCGGGAACACCGGGGAGCTGTTTTTT,TRBJ2-2,.,TRBV7-3,15,.
CASGTGPTYEQYF,TGTGCCAGCGGTACAGGGCCCACCTACGAGCAGTACTTC,TRBJ2-7,.,TRBV7-3,13,.
CASSLGASGGIQETQYF,TGCGCCAGCAGCTTGGGCGCTAGCGGGGGGATCCAAGAGACCCAGTACTTC,TRBJ2-5,.,TRBV5-1,17,TRBD2
CASSLFGGSSGELFF,TGTGCCAGCAGCCTTTTCGGGGGGTCCTCCGGGGAGCTGTTTTTT,TRBJ2-2,.,TRBV7-3,15,TRBD2
CASSLNRGQGSYNSPLHF,TGTGCCAGCAGTCTAAACAGGGGTCAGGGCTCCTATAATTCACCCCTCCACTTT,TRBJ1-6,.,TRBV27,18,TRBD1
CASSLRAAGYNEQFF,TGTGCCAGCAGCTTGCGCGCCGCAGGCTACAATGAGCAGTTCTTC,TRBJ2-1,.,TRBV5-4,15,.
CASSLEGTNTEAFF,TGTGCCAGCAGCTTAGAGGGGACAAACACTGAAGCTTTCTTT,TRBJ1-1,.,TRBV7-9,14,.
CAISEAGNTGELFF,TGTGCCATCAGTGAGGCAGGCAACACCGGGGAGCTGTTTTTT,TRBJ2-2,.,TRBV10-3,14,.
CSASRLNGYRTGVSDTQYF,TGCAGTGCTAGTCGGTTGAACGGGTATCGGACAGGGGTTTCAGATACGCAGTATTTT,TRBJ2-3,once,TRBV20-1,19,TRBD1
CASSRASGVHNEQFF,TGTGCCAGCAGTCGGGCTAGCGGGGTCCACAATGAGCAGTTCTTC,TRBJ2-1,.,TRBV25-1,15,TRBD2
CASSLASGGPMDTQYF,TGTGCCAGCAGCTTGGCCAGCGGGGGGCCGATGGATACGCAGTATTTT,TRBJ2-3,.,TRBV7-6,16,TRBD2
CASTRGVGNTIYF,TGTGCCAGCACCCGGGGAGTCGGAAACACCATATATTTT,TRBJ1-3,few,TRBV12-3/TRBV12-4,13,.
CASSQEGPLAGGSQYF,TGCGCCAGCAGCCAAGAGGGGCCACTAGCGGGGGGGTCCCAGTACTTC,TRBJ2-5,.,TRBV4-1,16,TRBD2
CASSWPQHF,TGTGCCAGTAGCTGGCCCCAGCATTTT,TRBJ1-5,.,TRBV19,9,.